Below, 29 T cell receptor beta chains from the same sample are listed, as sequenced in a study of graft-versus-host responses after intestinal transplantation. Here immunoSEQ multiplex PCR was the method, and the copy in TCRdb shows in-frame clones only, minus some. This table has about 85,000 clones, around 83% appearing once. These receptors have no identified antigens. This sample comprised unstimulated CD8+ T cells sorted from spleen or lymph node cells, obtained before intestinal transplant. The receptors were gathered from a human donor who received an intestinal transplant.

This rearrangement joins TRBV19 to TRBJ2-5, with 7 bases lining up with TRBD2. The germline gives CDR1 LNHDA, CDR2 SQIVND (reference sequence). The CDR3 length is 16 residues. The ends lost 3 bases at V and 5 bases at J; junction bases unmatched: 12. The CDR3: CASSIGAGDFFETQYF. For the CDR3, the DNA is TGTGCCAGTAGTATTGGGGCGGGGGACTTTTTTGAGACCCAGTACTTC.

The chain employs TRBV5-4 and TRBJ2-5; 7 positions match TRBD2. CDR3 length: 13 residues. V was clipped by 1 base and J by 4 bases; unmatched bases: 1. Looked up from germline, CDR1 is SGHNT and CDR2 is YYREEE (reference sequence). The CDR3 DNA reads as TGTGCCAGCAGCTTGTGGGGGGGAGAGACCCAGTACTTC. Protein product: CASSLWGGETQYF.

This clone has only one observation. The V and J genes are TRBV15 and TRBJ2-7; 10 bases are shared with TRBD2. The CDR3 contains 18 residues. CDR1 and CDR2 from the germline V gene are LNHNV and YYDKDF (reference sequence). V dropped 0 bases and J dropped 3; count of bases not matched to a gene: 11. The CDR3 loop is CATSRDKISGRTDYEQYF. CDR3 nucleotides: TGTGCCACCAGCAGAGATAAGATTAGCGGGAGGACCGACTACGAGCAGTACTTC.

This chain connects TRBV27 to TRBJ1-1; D remains ambiguous. This CDR3 comprises 15 residues. The germline V and J ends were trimmed by 2 bases and 1 base, with 11 bases remaining between them. Germline values: CDR1 MNHEY, CDR2 SMNVEV (reference sequence). CDR3 DNA sequence: TGTGCCAGCAGTTTAGTGGCTTCTCCGAACACTGAAGCTTTCTTT. Residues: CASSLVASPNTEAFF.

In DNA, the CDR3 is TGTGCCAGTAGTTTTGGTACGGGGAGCCAAGAGACCCAGTACTTC. Translated: CASSFGTGSQETQYF. V usage is TRBV19 and J usage is TRBJ2-5, with D possibly TRBD2 on 5 matching bases. The length of the CDR3 is 15 residues. The germline V gene encodes CDR1 LNHDA and CDR2 SQIVND (reference sequence). Deletions cut 5 bases from V and 1 base from J, with 14 bases between.

This clone was counted once. This sequence joins TRBV19 and TRBJ2-3; TRBD2 might be the D (5 bases). Germline values: CDR1 LNHDA, CDR2 SQIVND (reference sequence). Trimming removed 5 bases at V and 4 bases at J, with 13 bases between. The CDR3 consists of 14 residues. The CDR3 region has the DNA TGTGCCAGTAGTGCGCGGCGAGGGTCAGATACGCAGTATTTT. Residues: CASSARRGSDTQYF.

V is TRBV13 and J is TRBJ2-2; the D call may be TRBD1 or TRBD2 (5 bases each). The CDR3 runs 16 residues. V lost 2 bases to trimming and J lost 1 base, with 11 bases between them. Germline CDR1 and CDR2: PRHDT and FYEKMQ (reference sequence). The CDR3 bases are TGTGCCAGCAGCTTACGAGGGGCCCTGAACACCGGGGAGCTGTTTTTT. Translated, it gives CASSLRGALNTGELFF.

This clone was counted only a few times. This chain links TRBV25-1 with TRBJ2-2; 8 nucleotides line up with TRBD2. Losses at the gene ends were 1 base for V and 7 bases for J; bases not matched to a gene: 8. The CDR3 covers 16 residues. From germline, CDR1 is MGHDK and CDR2 SYGVNS. CDR3 residues: CASSEFGGGQGGELFF. The DNA for the CDR3 is TGTGCCAGCAGTGAATTTGGCGGGGGGCAGGGCGGGGAGCTGTTTTTT. Together with reference TRBV25-1 and TRBJ2-2, the CDR3 gives the full variable domain: EADIYQTPRYLVIGTGKKITLECSQTMGHDKMYWYQQDPGMELHLIHYSYGVNSTEKGDLSSESTVSRIRTEHFPLTLESARPSHTSQYLCASSEFGGGQGGELFFGEGSRLTVL.

The chain carries TRBV7-6 and TRBJ2-3; D is perhaps TRBD1 (7 bases). Trimming stripped 5 bases from V and 1 base from J, with 13 bases between. Germline CDR1 SGHVS, CDR2 FNYEAQ. This CDR3 is 15 amino acids long. In DNA form, the CDR3 reads TGTGCCAGCAGCCAAGACAGGGAGGGCACAGATACGCAGTATTTT. Residues: CASSQDREGTDTQYF.

This rearrangement joins TRBV7-9 to TRBJ1-3; D might be TRBD1 (5 bases). The CDR3 is 15 residues long. Trimming shortened V by 5 bases and J by 2 bases, and 13 bases separated the two germline ends. The germline V gene encodes CDR1 SEHNR and CDR2 FQNEAQ (reference sequence). The DNA of the CDR3 is TGTGCCAGCAGCGCGCTAACAGGCGCTGGAAACACCATATATTTT. Amino acids: CASSALTGAGNTIYF.

This chain connects TRBV6-1 to TRBJ2-1; TRBD1 matches at 7 bases. V dropped 4 bases and J dropped 2; count of bases not matched to a gene: 14. The CDR3 length is 18 residues. Germline CDR1 MNHNS, CDR2 SASEGT. The chain's CDR3 is CASSVSILGTATYNEQFF. CDR3 DNA sequence: TGTGCCAGCAGTGTCTCAATCCTGGGGACAGCCACCTACAATGAGCAGTTCTTC.

This clone was seen only a few times. This clone may be a read error of a much larger clone one base away. The rearrangement uses TRBV28 and TRBJ1-5, with D hard to call. The CDR3 consists of 14 residues. CDR1 is MDHEN and CDR2 is SYDVKM in the germline V gene. The V and J ends lost 2 bases and 2 bases respectively, with 7 bases between them. The CDR3 reads CASSLNAGNQPQHF. Written as DNA, the CDR3 is TGTGCCAGCAGTTTAAATGCGGGCAATCAGCCCCAGCATTTT.

The J gene is TRBJ1-6, the V gene TRBV15; D possibly corresponds to TRBD1 (5 bases). V was pared by 0 bases and J by 10 bases, with 13 bases between. This CDR3 spans 15 amino acids. Germline CDR1 and CDR2: LNHNV and YYDKDF (reference sequence). The CDR3 reads CATSRDRQGGSPLHF. The CDR3 DNA reads TGTGCCACCAGCAGAGATCGCCAGGGAGGATCACCCCTCCACTTT.

There are a few counts of this clone. V and J are TRBV4-1 and TRBJ2-5; D is undetermined. CDR3 size: 12 residues. The germline gives CDR1 MGHRA, CDR2 YSYEKL. V was shortened by 0 bases and J by 6 bases, with 5 bases between the two germline ends. The CDR3 is CASSQDSKTQYF. For the CDR3, the DNA is TGCGCCAGCAGCCAAGATTCGAAGACCCAGTACTTC.

V gene TRBV2 combines with J gene TRBJ2-5; D unresolved. Trimming took off 1 base at V and 6 bases at J, with 0 bases between the two ends. This CDR3 region has 10 residues. Per the germline V gene, CDR1 is SNHLY and CDR2 is FYNNEI. CDR3 coding DNA: TGTGCCAGCAGTGAAGAGACCCAGTACTTC. Its translation is CASSEETQYF.

The chain uses TRBV2 and TRBJ2-3; D remains ambiguous. Germline V gives CDR1 SNHLY, CDR2 FYNNEI. V was trimmed by 3 bases and J by 4 bases, leaving 5 bases between them. This CDR3 has 12 residues. The DNA for the CDR3 is TGTGCCAGCAGTGACCCCCCAGATACGCAGTATTTT. Translation: CASSDPPDTQYF.

The rearrangement joins TRBV28 to TRBJ2-7, with D possibly being TRBD1 (5 bases). The CDR3 totals 11 residues. V lost 8 bases to trimming and J lost 5 bases, with 10 bases between them. CDR1 is MDHEN, CDR2 SYDVKM, per germline. CDR3 DNA sequence: TGTGCCAGCCTCGCAGGGCACGAGCAGTACTTC. It translates to CASLAGHEQYF.

This clone was counted once. V gene TRBV9 combines with J gene TRBJ1-5; the match to TRBD1 covers 8 bases. In germline, CDR1 is SGDLS, CDR2 YYNGEE. The CDR3 is 14 residues long. V was pared by 3 bases and J by 2 bases, with 1 base of the junction left unmatched. In DNA form, the CDR3 reads TGTGCCAGCAGCGCGACAGGGGGCAATCAGCCCCAGCATTTT. It is translated as CASSATGGNQPQHF.

This clone has just one count. The gene calls are TRBV4-1 and TRBJ1-6; D is unclear. The germline V gene encodes CDR1 MGHRA and CDR2 YSYEKL. V dropped 2 bases and J dropped 10 bases, with 9 bases sitting between them. The CDR3 consists of 13 residues. The CDR3 sequence: CASSQMEGSPLHF. The CDR3 DNA sequence: TGCGCCAGCAGCCAAATGGAGGGCTCACCCCTCCACTTT.

This chain joins TRBV19 and TRBJ2-2; TRBD1 aligns across 9 bases. The ends lost 6 bases at V and 5 bases at J; junction bases unmatched: 7. Germline loops: CDR1 LNHDA, CDR2 SQIVND (reference sequence). The CDR3 extends over 15 amino acids. The CDR3 reads CASRGDREQTGELFF. As DNA, the CDR3 is TGTGCCAGTAGGGGGGACAGGGAACAGACCGGGGAGCTGTTTTTT.

This chain connects TRBV27 to TRBJ1-1, with TRBD1 identical over 11 bases. The CDR3 has 13 residues. CDR1 MNHEY and CDR2 SMNVEV come from the germline V gene (reference sequence). Germline trimming cut 6 bases from V and 4 bases from J; bases unmatched to any gene: 1. CDR3 sequence (DNA): TGTGCCAGCAGCGGGACAGGGGGCACTGAAGCTTTCTTT. It encodes CASSGTGGTEAFF.

The rearrangement joins TRBV9 to TRBJ2-2; 8 bases match TRBD2. With 9 bases clipped from V and 5 bases from J, the junction kept 6 bases outside the gene matches. This CDR3 has 13 residues. Germline-derived CDR1 and CDR2 are SGDLS and YYNGEE. The CDR3 reads CATRAGATGELFF. The CDR3 DNA sequence: TGTGCCACCCGAGCGGGAGCGACCGGGGAGCTGTTTTTT.

With respect to this clone: A junction boundary mismatches the germline segment, possibly from a read error. The chain recombines TRBV19 with TRBJ2-7, with D perhaps TRBD2 (5 bases). Germline CDR1 reads LNHDA; CDR2 reads SQIVND (reference sequence). The CDR3 covers 15 residues. The CDR3 nucleotides are TGTGCCAGTAGTATTGAGGGCATGGGAGCCTACGGGCAGTACTTC. Amino acids: CASSIEGMGAYGQYF.

The chain couples TRBV6-1 to TRBJ2-7, with D maybe TRBD1 (5 bases). V was clipped by 7 bases and J by 1 base, with 17 bases between them. The CDR3 has 15 residues. The V gene's germline CDR1 is MNHNS and CDR2 SASEGT. The CDR3 loop reads CASTEGESVSYEQYF. CDR3 nucleotide sequence: TGTGCCAGCACCGAAGGGGAATCGGTGTCCTACGAGCAGTACTTC.

This chain connects TRBV5-1 to TRBJ1-1; possibly TRBD1 for D (5 bases). Germline V gives CDR1 SGHRS, CDR2 YFSETQ. The length of the CDR3 is 14 residues. Trimming pared 0 bases from V and 4 bases from J, leaving 10 bases between. In DNA, the CDR3 is TGCGCCAGCAGCTTGGCCTCCGGGACCACTGAAGCTTTCTTT. Its protein is CASSLASGTTEAFF. The whole variable domain, remainder taken from reference TRBV5-1 and TRBJ1-1, is KAGVTQTPRYLIKTRGQQVTLSCSPISGHRSVSWYQQTPGQGLQFLFEYFSETQRNKGNFPGRFSGRQFSNSRSEMNVSTLELGDSALYLCASSLASGTTEAFFGQGTRLTVV.

The chain is built from TRBV6-5 and TRBJ1-5, with unresolved D. The CDR3 runs 12 residues. The V gene lost 7 bases and the J gene lost 5 bases, with 9 bases spanning the gap. CDR1 is MNHEY and CDR2 is SVGAGI in the germline V gene. CDR3 coding DNA: TGTGCCAGCAAGGCCGATTATCAGCCCCAGCATTTT. Its translation is CASKADYQPQHF.

The chain carries TRBV5-1 and TRBJ2-2; unclear D gene. Trimming cost V 4 bases and J 1 base, with 8 bases left between them. From germline, CDR1 is SGHRS and CDR2 YFSETQ. This CDR3 spans 14 amino acids. The CDR3 DNA reads TGCGCCAGCAGCCCGCTGGTGAACACCGGGGAGCTGTTTTTT. Translation: CASSPLVNTGELFF.

The rearrangement links TRBV9 to TRBJ1-1, with 11 bases identical to TRBD1. The trim removed 0 bases at V and 1 base at J, leaving 5 bases unmatched. The CDR3 is 17 amino acids. The V gene's germline CDR1 is SGDLS and CDR2 YYNGEE. CDR3 sequence: CASSVGGQGVGNTEAFF. The CDR3 region has the DNA TGTGCCAGCAGCGTAGGGGGACAGGGGGTCGGGAACACTGAAGCTTTCTTT. Based on the CDR3 plus reference TRBV9 and TRBJ1-1, the full variable domain is DSGVTQTPKHLITATGQRVTLRCSPRSGDLSVYWYQQSLDQGLQFLIQYYNGEERAKGNILERFSAQQFPDLHSELNLSSLELGDSALYFCASSVGGQGVGNTEAFFGQGTRLTVV.

This clone was seen only once. The chain links TRBV4-1 to TRBJ2-1; D tentatively fits TRBD1 or TRBD2 (5 bases each). Trimming cost V 4 bases and J 6 bases, with 7 bases left between them. This CDR3 is 12 amino acids long. The germline CDR1 and CDR2 sequences are MGHRA and YSYEKL. CDR3 sequence reads: CASSLGGNEQFF. CDR3 sequence (DNA): TGCGCCAGCAGCCTTGGGGGCAATGAGCAGTTCTTC.